The TCR beta chain under discussion was sequenced for a study of cytomegalovirus exposure and HLA in healthy donors. Whole-study results and caveats: Later analysis suggested links between common viral pathogens and several top significant clusters.

This PCR relied on a set of 60 Vbeta primers and 13 Jbeta primers. Sequencing was performed with immunoSEQ multiplex PCR; in TCRdb, only in-frame clones are kept and a portion is missing. There are roughly 43,000 clones in the sample, with approximately 1% held by the top ten. J lost 0 bases, V lost 6 bases, and 5 bases had no gene match. The CDR3 extends over 15 amino acids. CDR1 is MNHEY, CDR2 SVGAGI, per germline. Turning to this clone: The antigen remains undetermined.

This clonotype was obtained from a woman aged 40-49 years in good health and CMV-seronegative. The sequencing sample was made of PBMCs. The genes are TRBV6-5 and TRBJ2-1; 7 nucleotides match TRBD1. CDR3: CASRRDSLSYNEQFF. The DNA for the CDR3 is TGTGCCAGCAGAAGGGACAGCCTCTCCTACAATGAGCAGTTCTTC.